This TCR beta chain was captured in a study of radiotherapy plus CTLA-4 blockade in lung cancer. Study background: Among enrolled patients, over 15% responded and roughly 30% achieved disease control.

Germline V CDR1 and CDR2: GTSNPN, SVGIG (reference sequence). Trimming took 2 bases from V and 8 from J; bases not matched to a gene: 8. The CDR3 is 13 residues long. Measured with immunoSEQ multiplex PCR; TCRdb has only the in-frame clones, and not every one. The sample comprises approximately 77,000 clones, around 80% of which are singletons, and approximately 0.73% rests with the top ten. Comment on this clone: Its antigen is unknown.

Focal radiation plus CTLA-4 blockade with ipilimumab was administered to patients who had chemo-refractory metastatic non-small-cell lung cancer. Study-wide points: Strongest reported response predictors: early blood clone changes and post-radiation interferon-beta.

The chain recombines TRBV30 with TRBJ1-2, with 7 bases matching TRBD1. The material sequenced was peripheral blood, taken from a patient treated with radiotherapy plus ipilimumab. The sequence was collected from a human donor with non-small cell lung cancer who had stable disease on radiotherapy plus ipilimumab. The CDR3 loop reads CAWSRGQLGGYTF. CDR3 nucleotide sequence: TGTGCCTGGAGTAGGGGACAGCTGGGGGGCTACACCTTC.